The 2 T cell receptor beta chains reported below all come from one sample, sequenced in a study of patients with pleural tuberculosis. Each CDR3 protein gets one entry after TCRdb re-called the reads with MiXCR. The sample holds approximately 50,000 distinct CDR3 sequences, around 6.7% seen once. These receptors all come from a human donor with pleural tuberculosis.

This clonotype was counted at least ten times. The V gene is TRBV12-3 or TRBV12-4, the J gene TRBJ2-3, with TRBD2 matching over 8 bases. The CDR3 extends over 17 amino acids. Germline trimming cut 5 bases from V and 5 bases from J; bases unmatched to any gene: 15. CDR3: CASSPSGSGRLRDTQYF. The CDR3 DNA reads as TGTGCCAGCAGTCCCAGTGGGAGCGGGAGACTCCGAGATACGCAGTATTTT.

This clonotype was picked up a small number of times. The V call is TRBV12-3 or TRBV12-4, the J call TRBJ2-5; D not certain. V lost 0 bases, J lost 3 bases, and 5 bases lay in between. CDR3 length equals 13 residues. The CDR3 bases are TGTGCCAGCAGTTTAGCCCCAGAAGAGACCCAGTACTTC. This gives the protein CASSLAPEETQYF.